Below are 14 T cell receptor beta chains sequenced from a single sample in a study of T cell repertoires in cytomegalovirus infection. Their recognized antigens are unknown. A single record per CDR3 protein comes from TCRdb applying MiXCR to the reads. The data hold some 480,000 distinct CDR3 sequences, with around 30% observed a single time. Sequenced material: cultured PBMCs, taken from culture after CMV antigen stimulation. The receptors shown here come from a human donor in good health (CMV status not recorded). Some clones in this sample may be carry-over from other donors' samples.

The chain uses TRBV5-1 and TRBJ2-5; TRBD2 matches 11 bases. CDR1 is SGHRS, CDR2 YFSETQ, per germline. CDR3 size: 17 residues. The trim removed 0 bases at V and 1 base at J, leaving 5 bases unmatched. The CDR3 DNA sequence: TGCGCCAGCAGCTTGGTGGGTAGCGGGAGGGTCCAAGAGACCCAGTACTTC. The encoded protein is CASSLVGSGRVQETQYF.

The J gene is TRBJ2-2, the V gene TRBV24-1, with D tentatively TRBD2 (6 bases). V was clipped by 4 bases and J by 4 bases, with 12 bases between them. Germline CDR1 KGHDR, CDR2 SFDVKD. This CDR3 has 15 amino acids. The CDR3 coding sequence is TGTGCCACCAGTGACGAACTAGCTATCACCGGGGAGCTGTTTTTT. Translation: CATSDELAITGELFF.

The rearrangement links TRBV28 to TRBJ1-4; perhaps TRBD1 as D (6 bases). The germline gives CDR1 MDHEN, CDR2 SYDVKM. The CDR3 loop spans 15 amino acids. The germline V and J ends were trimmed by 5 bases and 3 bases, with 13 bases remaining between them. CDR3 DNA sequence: TGTGCCAGCAGTCCCGGACAGACCCCTAATGAAAAACTGTTTTTT. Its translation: CASSPGQTPNEKLFF.

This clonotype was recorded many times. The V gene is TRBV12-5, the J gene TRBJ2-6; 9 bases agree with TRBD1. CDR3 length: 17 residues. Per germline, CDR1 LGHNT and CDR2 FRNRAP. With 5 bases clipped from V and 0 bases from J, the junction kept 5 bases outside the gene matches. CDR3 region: CASGRTGALSGANVLTF. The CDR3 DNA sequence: TGTGCTAGTGGTCGGACAGGGGCACTCTCTGGGGCCAACGTCCTGACTTTC.

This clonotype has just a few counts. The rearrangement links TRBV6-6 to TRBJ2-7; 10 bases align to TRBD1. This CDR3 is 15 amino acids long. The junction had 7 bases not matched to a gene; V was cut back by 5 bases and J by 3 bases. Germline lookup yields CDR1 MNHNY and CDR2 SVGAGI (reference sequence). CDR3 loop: CASSDPGQGNYEQYV. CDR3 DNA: TGTGCCAGCAGTGACCCGGGACAGGGGAACTACGAGCAGTACGTC.

The CDR3 is CSAGTGGTGELFF. CDR3 coding DNA: TGCAGTGCCGGGACAGGGGGAACCGGGGAGCTGTTTTTT. The rearrangement uses TRBV20-1 and TRBJ2-2, with 11 bases identical to TRBD1. Germline CDR1 is DFQATT and CDR2 is SNEGSKA (reference sequence). This CDR3 has 13 amino acids. Germline trimming cut 6 bases from V and 5 bases from J; bases unmatched to any gene: 2.

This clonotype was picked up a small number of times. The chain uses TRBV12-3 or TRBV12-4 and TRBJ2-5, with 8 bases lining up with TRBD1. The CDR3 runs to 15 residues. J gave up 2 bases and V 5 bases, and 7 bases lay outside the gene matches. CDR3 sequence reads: CASSPRTGRQETQYF. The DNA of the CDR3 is TGTGCCAGCAGTCCCCGGACAGGGAGGCAAGAGACCCAGTACTTC.

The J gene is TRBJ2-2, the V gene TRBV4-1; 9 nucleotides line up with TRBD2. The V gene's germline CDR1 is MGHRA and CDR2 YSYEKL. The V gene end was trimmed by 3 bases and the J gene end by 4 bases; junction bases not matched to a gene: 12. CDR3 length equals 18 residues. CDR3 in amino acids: CASSQDHSGSPGTGELFF. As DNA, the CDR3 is TGCGCCAGCAGCCAGGACCATAGCGGGAGCCCCGGCACCGGGGAGCTGTTTTTT.

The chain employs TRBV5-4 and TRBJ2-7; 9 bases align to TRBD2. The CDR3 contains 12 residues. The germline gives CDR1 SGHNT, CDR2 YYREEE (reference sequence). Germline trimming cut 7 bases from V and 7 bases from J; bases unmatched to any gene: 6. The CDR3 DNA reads TGTGCCAGCCGACTAGCGGACCAGGAGCAGTACTTC. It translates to CASRLADQEQYF.

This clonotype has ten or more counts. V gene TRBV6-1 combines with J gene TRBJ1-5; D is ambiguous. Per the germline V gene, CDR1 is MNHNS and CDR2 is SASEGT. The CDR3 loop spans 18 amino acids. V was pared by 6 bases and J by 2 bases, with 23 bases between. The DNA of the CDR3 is TGTGCCAGCAGGTCCCTCACCCAAATTGGAGTGCGCAATCAGCCCCAGCATTTT. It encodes CASRSLTQIGVRNQPQHF.

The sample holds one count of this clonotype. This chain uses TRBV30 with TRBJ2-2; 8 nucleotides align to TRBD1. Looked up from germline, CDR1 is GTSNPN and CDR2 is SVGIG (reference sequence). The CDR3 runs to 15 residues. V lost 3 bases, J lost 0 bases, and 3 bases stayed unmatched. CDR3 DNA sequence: TGTGCCTGGAGCCAGGGGGCGTCGAACACCGGGGAGCTGTTTTTT. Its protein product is CAWSQGASNTGELFF.

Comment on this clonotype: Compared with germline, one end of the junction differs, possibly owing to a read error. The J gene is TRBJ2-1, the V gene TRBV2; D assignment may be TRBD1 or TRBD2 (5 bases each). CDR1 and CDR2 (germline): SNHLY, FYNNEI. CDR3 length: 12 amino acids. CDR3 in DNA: TGTGCCAGCAGTGAAGTAGGGACGCGTGGGGTCTTC. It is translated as CASSEVGTRGVF.

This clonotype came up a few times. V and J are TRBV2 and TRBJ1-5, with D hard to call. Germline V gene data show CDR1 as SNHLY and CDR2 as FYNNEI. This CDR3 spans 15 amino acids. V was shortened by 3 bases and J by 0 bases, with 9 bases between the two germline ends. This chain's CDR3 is CASSEGLYSNQPQHF. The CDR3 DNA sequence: TGTGCCAGCAGTGAGGGCCTTTATAGCAATCAGCCCCAGCATTTT.

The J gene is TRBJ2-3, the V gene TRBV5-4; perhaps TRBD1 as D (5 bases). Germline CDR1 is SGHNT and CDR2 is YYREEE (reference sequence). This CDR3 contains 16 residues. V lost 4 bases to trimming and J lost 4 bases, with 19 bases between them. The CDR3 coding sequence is TGTGCCAGCAGCCCCATCTTGGGGCTAACAGCAGATACGCAGTATTTT. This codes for CASSPILGLTADTQYF.